The 9 T cell receptor beta chains listed next were all sequenced from one sample in a study of CD8 T cells in Susac syndrome. With random hexamers, roughly 0.45 to 1 ug RNA was reverse transcribed. TCRdb analysed the immunoSEQ multiplex PCR reads with MiXCR anew, one entry per CDR3 protein. Here the sample spans 330,000 or so distinct CDR3 sequences, 70% to 90% being singletons. Sequenced input: CD8+ T cells from PBMCs. The receptor source for this set is a human donor with multiple sclerosis.

The CDR3 region is CASRRTSGLNTGELFF. The CDR3 DNA is TGTGCCAGCAGGAGGACTAGCGGGTTAAACACCGGGGAGCTGTTTTTT. V is TRBV6-1 and J is TRBJ2-2; 11 positions agree with TRBD2. Trimming at V came to 6 bases and at J to 2 bases, leaving 5 bases not matched to a gene. The CDR3 runs 16 residues. The germline CDR1 and CDR2 sequences are MNHNS and SASEGT.

This chain connects TRBV27 to TRBJ2-7; TRBD2 might be the D (6 bases). CDR1 and CDR2 (germline): MNHEY, SMNVEV (reference sequence). The V end was cut by 5 bases, the J end by 3 bases, with 14 bases between. The CDR3 totals 14 residues. The CDR3 region has the DNA TGTGCCAGCAGTGTTCAGACTAGTGGCTACGAGCAGTACTTC. Its protein product is CASSVQTSGYEQYF.

The V call is TRBV3-1, the J call TRBJ1-5, with D maybe TRBD1 (6 bases). Trimming took 5 bases from V and 7 from J, leaving 12 bases between them. The CDR3 contains 13 residues. Germline lookup yields CDR1 LGHDT and CDR2 YNNKEL (reference sequence). Here the CDR3 DNA reads TGTGCCAGCAGCGTACAGGGTGTACAGCCCCAGCATTTT. As protein: CASSVQGVQPQHF.

The V call is TRBV21-1, the J call TRBJ2-5; the table calls TRBD1, which could not be checked here. TRBV21-1 is an annotated pseudogene. This CDR3 spans 15 amino acids. CDR3: CASSVPGTGGETQYF. DNA for the CDR3: TGTGCCAGCAGCGTCCCCGGGACAGGGGGAGAGACCCAGTACTTC.

The chain employs TRBV6-5 and TRBJ1-4; TRBD1 matches 7 bases. In germline, CDR1 is MNHEY, CDR2 SVGAGI. Trimming removed 6 bases from V and 8 bases from J; junction bases left unmatched: 9. The CDR3 length is 14 residues. Here the CDR3 DNA reads TGTGCCAGCAGCCTAATGGACAGGACCGAAAAACTGTTTTTT. Translated: CASSLMDRTEKLFF.

The V gene is TRBV19, the J gene TRBJ2-7, with TRBD2 matching over 10 bases. Germline V gene lookup returns CDR1 LNHDA and CDR2 SQIVND (reference sequence). V lost 1 base, J lost 5 bases, and 2 bases stayed unmatched. CDR3 length: 14 amino acids. The DNA of the CDR3 is TGTGCCAGTAGTATAGGGCTAGCGGGAGACGAGCAGTACTTC. Its protein product is CASSIGLAGDEQYF. Variable domain in full (rest from reference TRBV19 and TRBJ2-7): DGGITQSPKYLFRKEGQNVTLSCEQNLNHDAMYWYRQDPGQGLRLIYYSQIVNDFQKGDIAEGYSVSREKKESFPLTVTSAQKNPTAFYLCASSIGLAGDEQYFGPGTRLTVT.

This clonotype was seen a single time. This chain links TRBV9 with TRBJ1-3, with 7 positions matching TRBD1. Per germline, CDR1 SGDLS and CDR2 YYNGEE. V gave up 2 bases and J gave up 4 bases; unmatched junction bases: 6. CDR3 length equals 15 residues. The CDR3 DNA reads TGTGCCAGCAGCGTTACAGGGGTCGAAGGAAACACCATATATTTT. It translates to CASSVTGVEGNTIYF. Full variable domain (missing parts from reference TRBV9 and TRBJ1-3): DSGVTQTPKHLITATGQRVTLRCSPRSGDLSVYWYQQSLDQGLQFLIQYYNGEERAKGNILERFSAQQFPDLHSELNLSSLELGDSALYFCASSVTGVEGNTIYFGEGSWLTVV.

V is TRBV3-1 and J is TRBJ2-2; a weak D match, TRBD2 (6 bases). This CDR3 region has 14 residues. V was clipped by 4 bases and J by 4 bases, with 10 bases between them. Germline lookup yields CDR1 LGHDT and CDR2 YNNKEL (reference sequence). CDR3 protein: CASSPRTTTGELFF. The CDR3, as DNA: TGTGCCAGCAGCCCAAGGACTACCACCGGGGAGCTGTTTTTT.

The chain is built from TRBV14 and TRBJ2-1; D uncertain. V gave up 0 bases and J gave up 5 bases, with 11 bases separating them. Looked up from germline, CDR1 is SGHDN and CDR2 is FVKESK. The CDR3 consists of 15 residues. The DNA for the CDR3 is TGTGCCAGCAGCCAAGAAAATTCAAGGGACAATGAGCAGTTCTTC. It translates to CASSQENSRDNEQFF.